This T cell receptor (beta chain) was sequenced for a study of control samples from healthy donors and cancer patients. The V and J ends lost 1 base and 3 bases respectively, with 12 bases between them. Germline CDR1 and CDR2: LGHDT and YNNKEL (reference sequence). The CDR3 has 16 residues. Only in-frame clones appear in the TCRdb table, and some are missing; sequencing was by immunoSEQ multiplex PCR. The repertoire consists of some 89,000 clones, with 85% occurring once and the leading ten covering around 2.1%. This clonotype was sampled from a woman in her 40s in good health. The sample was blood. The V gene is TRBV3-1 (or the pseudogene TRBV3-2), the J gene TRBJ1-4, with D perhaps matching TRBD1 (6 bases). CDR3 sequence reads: CASSQVGGTSNEKLFF. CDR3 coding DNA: TGTGCCAGCAGCCAAGTCGGGGGCACTTCTAATGAAAAACTGTTTTTT.